The T cell receptor (beta chain) under discussion was sequenced for a study of T cells in Graves' hyperthyroidism and ophthalmopathy. Using RNA transcripts as the source, TCR beta CDR3 regions were amplified. The primer set for the first-round RT-PCR of the TCR CDR3 was HTBI. MiXCR was run by TCRdb on the multiplex PCR reads, yielding one entry per CDR3 protein. In the table there are hundreds of thousands of distinct CDR3 sequences, 12% to 15% of which are singletons. In its sample, this clonotype was seen a few times. The CDR3 contains 13 residues. Germline CDR1 is MNHEY and CDR2 is SVGAGI. Trimming cost V 2 bases and J 2 bases, with 7 bases left between them. Any patient presenting with uncontrolled infection, other autoimmune disease, pregnancy or lactation was left out.

The specimen sequenced was blood. V usage is TRBV6-5 and J usage is TRBJ2-7; D is uncertain. The TCR was taken from a woman younger than 30 with Graves' hyperthyroidism. The CDR3 nucleotides are TGTGCCAGCAGTTACACTTCGGCCTACGAGCAGTACTTC. Translating it yields CASSYTSAYEQYF.